The 14 T cell receptor beta chains below were found in one sample sequenced in a study of cytomegalovirus exposure and HLA in healthy donors. Vbeta (60) and Jbeta (13) primers were used in the PCR. The data were produced by immunoSEQ multiplex PCR, yet TCRdb's version contains in-frame clones alone and is incomplete. The sample holds under 250,000 clones, roughly four fifths seen once. Material: PBMCs. The receptors shown here come from a woman aged 40 to 50 in good health and CMV-seronegative.

The chain uses TRBV27 and TRBJ1-4, with D unresolved. Germline V CDR1 and CDR2: MNHEY, SMNVEV (reference sequence). The CDR3 sequence is 15 residues long. Trimming took off 2 bases at V and 3 bases at J, with 10 bases between the two ends. CDR3 DNA: TGTGCCAGCAGTTTAGGGCGGGGAGCTAATGAAAAACTGTTTTTT. Its translation is CASSLGRGANEKLFF.

The chain couples TRBV27 to TRBJ1-5; D remains ambiguous. The germline gives CDR1 MNHEY, CDR2 SMNVEV (reference sequence). This CDR3 is 13 amino acids long. V dropped 3 bases and J dropped 7 bases, with 10 bases sitting between them. As DNA, the CDR3 is TGTGCCAGCAGTTTTGGAGCGCGACAGCCCCAGCATTTT. Protein product: CASSFGARQPQHF.

This chain uses TRBV9 with TRBJ2-2; the match to TRBD2 covers 8 bases. The germline gives CDR1 SGDLS, CDR2 YYNGEE. The CDR3 has 15 amino acids. After removal of 2 bases from V and 0 bases from J, the junction contained 0 bases not matched to a gene. This CDR3 reads CASSVTSANTGELFF. DNA for the CDR3: TGTGCCAGCAGCGTGACTAGCGCGAACACCGGGGAGCTGTTTTTT.

The chain has TRBV19 and TRBJ1-5; no definite D call. The CDR3 has 16 amino acids. V lost 8 bases, J lost 2 bases, and 19 bases lay in between. Looked up from germline, CDR1 is LNHDA and CDR2 is SQIVND (reference sequence). The CDR3 DNA sequence: TGTGCCAGTCAATTTCTACTGGCCGGGGGCAATCAGCCCCAGCATTTT. Protein sequence: CASQFLLAGGNQPQHF.

The chain joins TRBV11-2 to TRBJ2-1; D may be TRBD1 (5 bases). The CDR3 contains 15 residues. Looked up from germline, CDR1 is SGHAT and CDR2 is FQNNGV. Trimming cost V 4 bases and J 5 bases, with 15 bases left between them. This CDR3 reads CASSYGAGINNEQFF. In nucleotides, the CDR3 is TGTGCCAGCAGCTATGGGGCAGGGATAAACAATGAGCAGTTCTTC.

The chain has TRBV5-1 and TRBJ2-2; D unclear. In germline, CDR1 is SGHRS, CDR2 YFSETQ. The CDR3 has 15 residues. V lost 1 base to trimming and J lost 1 base, with 8 bases between them. The CDR3, as DNA: TGCGCCAGCAGCTTGCTAGGAAAGAACACCGGGGAGCTGTTTTTT. It encodes CASSLLGKNTGELFF.

The rearrangement uses TRBV30 and TRBJ1-5; tentative D call: TRBD1 (6 bases). The CDR3 is 15 residues long. Germline loops: CDR1 GTSNPN, CDR2 SVGIG (reference sequence). V was trimmed by 4 bases and J by 5 bases, leaving 18 bases between them. CDR3 coding DNA: TGTGCCTGGACCAGAGGCGGGGGCGACTATCAGCCCCAGCATTTT. It is translated as CAWTRGGGDYQPQHF. The variable domain in full, with the rest retrieved from reference TRBV30 and TRBJ1-5, is SQTIHQWPATLVQPVGSPLSLECTVEGTSNPNLYWYRQAAGRGLQLLFYSVGIGQISSEVPQNLSASRPQDRQFILSSKKLLLSDSGFYLCAWTRGGGDYQPQHFGDGTRLSIL.

This clone was detected only a few times. V and J are TRBV9 and TRBJ2-5, with D possibly being TRBD2 (7 bases). Germline V gene lookup returns CDR1 SGDLS and CDR2 YYNGEE. The length of the CDR3 is 15 residues. V gave up 4 bases and J gave up 5 bases, with 18 bases separating them. CDR3 in amino acids: CASSLTGRAPETQYF. The CDR3 nucleotides are TGTGCCAGCAGCTTAACAGGGAGGGCTCCGGAGACCCAGTACTTC.

CDR3 in amino acids: CASSRQGVGNEKLFF. The CDR3 DNA follows: TGTGCCAGCAGTCGCCAGGGGGTGGGAAATGAAAAACTGTTTTTT. The rearrangement links TRBV28 to TRBJ1-4, with 7 bases aligning to TRBD1. J was trimmed by 5 bases and V by 5 bases; bases with no gene match: 8. The CDR3 is 15 amino acids. Germline CDR1 is MDHEN and CDR2 is SYDVKM.

The V call is TRBV9, the J call TRBJ2-1; unclear D gene. Germline V gene sequence: CDR1 SGDLS, CDR2 YYNGEE. This CDR3 is 13 amino acids long. V lost 0 bases, J lost 10 bases, and 11 bases lay in between. This CDR3 is CASSVELRPEQFF. The CDR3 nucleotides read TGTGCCAGCAGCGTAGAGTTGCGCCCAGAGCAGTTCTTC.

J is TRBJ2-2 and V is TRBV19; D possibly corresponds to TRBD1 (6 bases). The CDR3 is 14 residues long. Germline V lookup: CDR1 LNHDA, CDR2 SQIVND (reference sequence). The germline V and J ends were trimmed by 5 bases and 5 bases, with 12 bases remaining between them. The CDR3 DNA reads TGTGCCAGTAGTCTGGGGGCAAGGACCGGGGAGCTGTTTTTT. It specifies CASSLGARTGELFF.

The CDR3 protein is CASTIGGAANEKLFF. The DNA of the CDR3 is TGTGCCAGCACCATTGGGGGGGCTGCTAATGAAAAACTGTTTTTT. This rearrangement joins TRBV7-8 to TRBJ1-4; D is perhaps TRBD1 (6 bases). Germline-derived CDR1 and CDR2 are SGHVS and FQNEAQ. The CDR3 consists of 15 residues. Between the trimmed V and J ends, which lost 7 bases and 3 bases, there was a span of 15 bases.

The chain employs TRBV7-2 and TRBJ2-7; tentative D call: TRBD2 (5 bases). In germline, CDR1 is SGHTA, CDR2 FQGNSA. V lost 5 bases and J lost 0, with 17 bases in between. This CDR3 comprises 16 residues. CDR3 nucleotides: TGTGCCAGCAGCGTAACAGCGGCGGTGAGCTCCTACGAGCAGTACTTC. It specifies CASSVTAAVSSYEQYF.

This sequence joins TRBV5-6 and TRBJ2-7; a weak D match, TRBD2 (6 bases). Trimming took 0 bases from V and 5 from J, leaving 12 bases between them. The CDR3 spans 14 residues. CDR1 and CDR2 from the germline V gene are SGHDT and YYEEEE. The CDR3 loop is CASSLELAPHEQYF. The DNA for the CDR3 is TGTGCCAGCAGCTTGGAACTAGCTCCCCACGAGCAGTACTTC.